This T cell receptor beta chain was recovered during a study of regulatory T cells in long-lasting Graves disease. Study in general: Disease was considered persistent Graves' disease after over 5 years of antithyroid drugs (with positive TSH receptor antibodies).

CDR3-region Arm-PCR and iRepertoire HTBI primers produced the TCR beta libraries. TCRdb re-called the multiplex PCR reads with MiXCR, one entry per CDR3 protein. The sample records over 450,000 distinct CDR3 sequences, roughly 21% being singletons. This clonotype was seen more than once but under ten times. Its antigen is currently unknown. Overall study results and limits: Sample size, which was small, may have reduced accuracy. TRBV28 was favored in persistent disease, as were TRBJ1-2 and TRBJ2-5.

Time point here: persistent/refractory GD, antithyroid drugs over 5 years with positive TRAb. Isolated PBMC RNA provided the starting material for the TCR library. The peripheral blood volume drawn was around 10 milliliters, and it was collected into EDTA tubes. The CDR3 consists of 17 residues. Losses at the gene ends were 6 bases for V and 3 bases for J; bases not matched to a gene: 10. Germline-derived CDR1 and CDR2 are MDHEN and SYDVKM. This clonotype was sampled from a female donor with Graves disease. Source: peripheral blood mononuclear cells (PBMCs), taken when the disease was refractory, from a patient treated with antithyroid drugs. V gene TRBV28 combines with J gene TRBJ2-5; TRBD2 matches 13 bases. The CDR3 nucleotides are TGTGCCAGCAGAAACCCGGGACTAGCGGGGCGTAAAGAGACCCAGTACTTC. It translates to CASRNPGLAGRKETQYF.